This TCR beta chain appears in the sequencing data of a study of T cell responses to AZD1222 COVID-19 vaccine. Points from the study as a whole: Clonal diversity was possibly underestimated, and white British individuals and females predominated among donors.

Points on this clone: Its antigen is undetermined.

The CDR3 contains 18 residues. Trimming cost V 2 bases and J 1 base; bases outside gene matches: 10. Germline values: CDR1 SGHRS, CDR2 YFSETQ. Assay used: immunoSEQ multiplex PCR; TCRdb lists only in-frame clones, some missing. This sample carries approximately 170,000 clones, 88% of them seen once, and the ten largest clones take 11%. This sequence originates from an adult who received the AZD1222 COVID-19 vaccine. This sample comprised peripheral blood, obtained 28 days after the second AZD1222 dose. The V and J genes are TRBV5-1 and TRBJ1-3; TRBD1 matches at 9 bases. The CDR3 region has the DNA TGCGCCAGCAGCTTAAGACCGGGACAGGGTTTTTCTGGAAACACCATATATTTT. Its protein is CASSLRPGQGFSGNTIYF.